A single sample is the source of the 18 T cell receptor beta chains below, sequenced in a study of cytomegalovirus exposure and HLA in healthy donors (dated by TCRdb to about 2017). Libraries were made using the immunoSEQ multiplex PCR assay. The multiplex PCR relied on a mix of 60 forward primers for TCR Vbeta segments and 13 reverse primers for TCR Jbeta segments. TCRdb provides this immuneACCESS table in a form limited to in-frame rearrangements. Some clones are lacking; in checked studies, under half of them reflect an unresolved V gene, and why the rest are absent is not known. The sample yields some 150,000 clones; about 80% were counted once. 5.1% of the sample is in the top ten clones. Sequencing was done on a sample of PBMCs. The receptors stem from a male donor in good health and CMV-seronegative.

V gene TRBV18 combines with J gene TRBJ1-2, with D maybe TRBD1 (5 bases). The CDR3 is made up of 16 amino acids. Germline V gene lookup returns CDR1 KGHSH and CDR2 LQKENI. Trimming stripped 3 bases from V and 0 bases from J, with 14 bases between. The CDR3 loop is CASSPRVGEANYGYTF. Here the CDR3 DNA reads TGTGCCAGCTCACCCCGGGTAGGGGAGGCTAACTATGGCTACACCTTC.

The chain links TRBV6-6 to TRBJ2-7; a weak D match, TRBD2 (5 bases). The CDR3 runs to 13 residues. Germline loops: CDR1 MNHNY, CDR2 SVGAGI (reference sequence). V lost 5 bases and J 7 bases, leaving 15 bases between the germline ends. This CDR3 is CASSGRTPGEQYF. CDR3 nucleotide sequence: TGTGCCAGCAGTGGCCGGACCCCGGGGGAGCAGTACTTC.

V and J are TRBV5-8 and TRBJ1-2; no firm D call. The CDR3 consists of 13 residues. The V end was cut by 10 bases, the J end by 0 bases, with 13 bases between. Germline V lookup: CDR1 SGHTS, CDR2 YDEGEE. The CDR3 coding sequence is TGTGCCTCGGGAGCAGTAGCTAACTATGGCTACACCTTC. It yields the protein CASGAVANYGYTF.

A few counts support this clone. The sample has other DNA sequences that encode this CDR3 too. V gene TRBV20-1 combines with J gene TRBJ2-3; D not certain. The CDR3 covers 11 residues. V was trimmed by 5 bases and J by 6 bases, leaving 9 bases between them. CDR1 and CDR2 (germline): DFQATT, SNEGSKA (reference sequence). CDR3 residues: CSARAGDTQYF. Written as DNA, the CDR3 is TGCAGTGCTCGAGCCGGGGATACGCAGTATTTT.

V is TRBV11-2 and J is TRBJ2-2; D perhaps matches TRBD2 (7 bases). Germline loops: CDR1 SGHAT, CDR2 FQNNGV. The CDR3 runs to 16 residues. V was clipped by 3 bases and J by 5 bases, with 16 bases between them. CDR3 nucleotides: TGTGCCAGCAGCTTGGGGGGGGGCGGGAAAACCGGGGAGCTGTTTTTT. It encodes CASSLGGGGKTGELFF.

The chain recombines TRBV5-1 with TRBJ1-5; unclear D gene. Trimming left V 0 bases short and J 4 bases short, with 11 bases between. The V gene's germline CDR1 is SGHRS and CDR2 YFSETQ. This CDR3 is 15 amino acids long. In nucleotides, the CDR3 is TGCGCCAGCAGCTTGGCCGGCGGAGGAAATCAGCCCCAGCATTTT. This sequence encodes CASSLAGGGNQPQHF. The entire variable domain, with the rest obtained from reference TRBV5-1 and TRBJ1-5, is as follows: KAGVTQTPRYLIKTRGQQVTLSCSPISGHRSVSWYQQTPGQGLQFLFEYFSETQRNKGNFPGRFSGRQFSNSRSEMNVSTLELGDSALYLCASSLAGGGNQPQHFGDGTRLSIL.

This clone was observed a few times. The V gene is TRBV27, the J gene TRBJ1-4, with 8 bases that match TRBD1. V was pared by 5 bases and J by 7 bases, with 9 bases of the junction left unmatched. This CDR3 comprises 15 residues. The germline V gene encodes CDR1 MNHEY and CDR2 SMNVEV (reference sequence). The CDR3 region has the DNA TGTGCCAGCAGTCCCAGACAGGGGCAGGGTGAAAAACTGTTTTTT. Translated: CASSPRQGQGEKLFF.

This chain uses TRBV11-3 with TRBJ2-1, with 8 positions matching TRBD1. The germline V gene has CDR1 SGHNT and CDR2 YENEEA. J lost 8 bases, V lost 6 bases, and 6 bases had no gene match. The CDR3 has 13 residues. Here the CDR3 reads CASRKQGGDEQFF. The CDR3 bases are TGTGCCAGCAGAAAACAGGGGGGCGATGAGCAGTTCTTC.

V and J are TRBV21-1 and TRBJ2-7; the D segment call TRBD2 is taken from the table without a DNA check. TRBV21-1 is a pseudogene. This CDR3 spans 12 amino acids. CDR3 sequence reads: CATRKHTYEQYF. CDR3 sequence (DNA): TGTGCCACTAGGAAGCATACCTACGAGCAGTACTTC.

This chain links TRBV21-1 with TRBJ1-5. TRBV21-1 is designated a pseudogene. The CDR3 has 13 amino acids. In nucleotides, the CDR3 is TGTGCCAGCAGCCGGAGGCCCAATCAGCCCCAGCATTTT. This translates into CASSRRPNQPQHF.

This clone was observed a few times. Other DNA sequences in the same sample also yield this CDR3. This chain uses TRBV18 with TRBJ1-4; no clear D gene. V shed 3 bases and J shed 6 bases, with 5 bases lying between them. There are 12 residues in the CDR3. Germline V gene data show CDR1 as KGHSH and CDR2 as LQKENI. The DNA of the CDR3 is TGTGCCAGCTCACCGGGAGATGAAAAACTGTTTTTT. Its translation is CASSPGDEKLFF.

The chain is built from TRBV29-1 and TRBJ2-2; D is possibly TRBD1 (6 bases). The germline V and J ends were trimmed by 4 bases and 6 bases, with 18 bases remaining between them. CDR1 and CDR2 (germline): SQVTM, ANQGSEA. The CDR3 sequence is 15 residues long. The chain's CDR3 is CSVVGAGVQPGELFF. The CDR3 DNA is TGCAGCGTTGTAGGGGCAGGGGTTCAACCCGGGGAGCTGTTTTTT.

V gene TRBV5-1 combines with J gene TRBJ1-1; TRBD1 might be the D (6 bases). V lost 4 bases and J lost 2, with 15 bases in between. Germline CDR1 reads SGHRS; CDR2 reads YFSETQ. This CDR3 has 15 amino acids. The CDR3 DNA sequence: TGCGCCAGCAGCCAAGCGGGGGGCCGTAACACTGAAGCTTTCTTT. Its translation: CASSQAGGRNTEAFF. The whole variable domain, remainder taken from reference TRBV5-1 and TRBJ1-1, is KAGVTQTPRYLIKTRGQQVTLSCSPISGHRSVSWYQQTPGQGLQFLFEYFSETQRNKGNFPGRFSGRQFSNSRSEMNVSTLELGDSALYLCASSQAGGRNTEAFFGQGTRLTVV.

The rearrangement joins TRBV11-3 to TRBJ2-1; D might be TRBD2 (5 bases). The CDR3 spans 12 residues. Trimming took off 4 bases at V and 7 bases at J, with 8 bases between the two ends. Germline V lookup: CDR1 SGHNT, CDR2 YENEEA. CDR3 bases: TGTGCCAGCAGCTCGGACTTTAATGAGCAGTTCTTC. It yields the protein CASSSDFNEQFF.

This sequence joins TRBV27 and TRBJ2-7; tentative D call: TRBD1 (6 bases). CDR3 size: 12 residues. Germline CDR1 and CDR2: MNHEY and SMNVEV (reference sequence). V dropped 6 bases and J dropped 4 bases, with 10 bases sitting between them. The CDR3 loop is CASSLQGYEQYF. In DNA, the CDR3 is TGTGCCAGCAGCTTACAGGGTTACGAGCAGTACTTC.

This clone turned up a few times. The gene calls are TRBV11-1 and TRBJ2-2, with 10 bases lining up with TRBD2. Trimming removed 5 bases from V and 8 bases from J; junction bases left unmatched: 8. The CDR3 spans 15 residues. Germline V lookup: CDR1 SGHAT, CDR2 FQDESV (reference sequence). The CDR3 reads CASSLTSGVGGELFF. The CDR3 DNA reads TGTGCCAGCAGCCTCACTAGCGGGGTTGGTGGGGAGCTGTTTTTT.

The rearrangement uses TRBV5-1 and TRBJ2-3; weak D call: TRBD1 (5 bases). The germline V gene has CDR1 SGHRS and CDR2 YFSETQ. V lost 4 bases to trimming and J lost 6 bases, with 24 bases between them. This CDR3 is built from 17 residues. The CDR3 loop reads CASSRRRSAGSPDTQYF. The CDR3 nucleotides read TGCGCCAGCAGCCGGCGAAGGTCAGCAGGGTCCCCTGATACGCAGTATTTT.

This clone has a handful of counts. This is likely an artifact of a read error, given a far larger clone one base away. The same CDR3 arises from other DNA sequences in this sample as well. The CDR3 protein is CASSQGRGRDQPQHF. The CDR3 nucleotides are TGTGCCAGCAGCCAAGGAAGGGGGCGGGATCAGCCCCAGCATTTT. The chain joins TRBV5-8 to TRBJ1-5; 7 bases fit TRBD1. The CDR3 is 15 residues long. Per the germline V gene, CDR1 is SGHTS and CDR2 is YDEGEE. V lost 4 bases, J lost 5 bases, and 9 bases stayed unmatched. Drawing the rest from reference TRBV5-8 and TRBJ1-5, the complete variable domain is EAGVTQSPTHLIKTRGQQATLRCSPISGHTSVYWYQQALGLGLQFLLWYDEGEERNRGNFPPRFSGRQFPNYSSELNVNALELEDSALYLCASSQGRGRDQPQHFGDGTRLSIL.